The 10 T cell receptor beta chains below were found in one sample sequenced in a study of cytomegalovirus exposure and HLA in healthy donors. Clones were read by immunoSEQ multiplex PCR, and TCRdb kept only the in-frame ones, dropping some. Among a few hundred thousand clones listed, 70% to 90% were seen once. Sequences were obtained from PBMCs. Receptors originate from a woman aged 18-29 years in good health and CMV-seronegative.

The chain links TRBV2 to TRBJ1-5; 7 bases agree with TRBD1. The CDR3 is 16 residues long. Germline V gene lookup returns CDR1 SNHLY and CDR2 FYNNEI. Unmatched junction bases numbered 9, after V lost 1 base and J lost 6 bases. CDR3 nucleotide sequence: TGTGCCAGCAGTGAAGGGAGAGGGGGCGAGGGTCAGCCCCAGCATTTT. Encoded protein: CASSEGRGGEGQPQHF.

The chain has TRBV6-6 and TRBJ2-2; TRBD1 matches 10 bases. The CDR3 sequence is 16 residues long. The J segment lost 7 bases and the V segment lost 5 bases, leaving 10 bases of the junction unmatched. In germline, CDR1 is MNHNY, CDR2 SVGAGI (reference sequence). In DNA, the CDR3 is TGTGCCAGCAGTGTAAAGGGACAGGGGAATAACGGGGAGCTGTTTTTT. Protein sequence: CASSVKGQGNNGELFF.

The CDR3 reads CASSLNQGAGQETQYF. The CDR3 nucleotides are TGTGCCAGCAGCTTAAATCAGGGGGCTGGGCAAGAGACCCAGTACTTC. The chain combines TRBV7-7 with TRBJ2-5, with TRBD1 matching 8 bases. Germline CDR1 SSHAT, CDR2 FNYEAQ (reference sequence). V was clipped by 2 bases and J by 2 bases; unmatched bases: 7. The CDR3 contains 16 residues.

This clone was seen only once. The chain recombines TRBV6-4 with TRBJ2-1, with 7 nucleotides matching TRBD2. V trimming: 0 bases; J trimming: 7 bases; junction bases outside the gene matches: 3. The V gene's germline CDR1 is MRHNA and CDR2 SNTAGT. This CDR3 comprises 14 residues. CDR3 nucleotides: TGTGCCAGCAGTGACTCGGGACTACCAAATGAGCAGTTCTTC. Translating gives CASSDSGLPNEQFF.

The chain links TRBV18 to TRBJ1-1; D uncertain. This CDR3 region has 15 residues. Trimming cost V 3 bases and J 0 bases, with 11 bases left between them. CDR1 and CDR2 (germline): KGHSH, LQKENI. The CDR3 region has the DNA TGTGCCAGCTCACCCATGGAGGGATTGAACACTGAAGCTTTCTTT. It yields the protein CASSPMEGLNTEAFF.

The genes are TRBV7-9 and TRBJ2-5; 8 bases map to TRBD2. J lost 5 bases, V lost 1 base, and 6 bases had no gene match. Germline V lookup: CDR1 SEHNR, CDR2 FQNEAQ (reference sequence). The CDR3 runs 15 residues. This CDR3 reads CASSLGASGYETQYF. CDR3 DNA: TGTGCCAGCAGCTTAGGTGCTAGCGGGTATGAGACCCAGTACTTC.

This clone is a singleton in its sample. The chain recombines TRBV27 with TRBJ2-5; 10 bases agree with TRBD2. V lost 4 bases and J lost 4; bases outside the gene matches: 6. The CDR3 has 15 amino acids. Germline CDR1 is MNHEY and CDR2 is SMNVEV (reference sequence). The CDR3 reads CASSWSGREGETQYF. DNA of the CDR3: TGTGCCAGCAGTTGGAGCGGGAGGGAGGGAGAGACCCAGTACTTC.

The chain employs TRBV5-4 and TRBJ2-1; TRBD2 is a possible D gene (5 bases). Trimming removed 4 bases at V and 1 base at J, with 12 bases between. The length of the CDR3 is 15 residues. The germline V gene has CDR1 SGHNT and CDR2 YYREEE (reference sequence). The chain's CDR3 is CASSGTRRSYNEQFF. The CDR3 DNA reads as TGTGCCAGCAGCGGAACTAGACGGTCCTACAATGAGCAGTTCTTC.

This chain joins TRBV9 and TRBJ2-7; TRBD2 might be the D (5 bases). The CDR3 length is 16 residues. Germline lookup yields CDR1 SGDLS and CDR2 YYNGEE. V was trimmed by 0 bases and J by 0 bases, leaving 13 bases between them. The CDR3 loop is CASSVGADHSSYEQYF. The CDR3, as DNA: TGTGCCAGCAGCGTAGGAGCGGATCACAGCTCCTACGAGCAGTACTTC.

The chain uses TRBV28 and TRBJ1-1; no definite D call. The CDR3 runs to 13 residues. The germline CDR1 and CDR2 sequences are MDHEN and SYDVKM. V lost 7 bases to trimming and J lost 0 bases, with 9 bases between them. CDR3: CASTVSLNTEAFF. CDR3 bases: TGTGCCAGCACGGTCTCCTTGAACACTGAAGCTTTCTTT.